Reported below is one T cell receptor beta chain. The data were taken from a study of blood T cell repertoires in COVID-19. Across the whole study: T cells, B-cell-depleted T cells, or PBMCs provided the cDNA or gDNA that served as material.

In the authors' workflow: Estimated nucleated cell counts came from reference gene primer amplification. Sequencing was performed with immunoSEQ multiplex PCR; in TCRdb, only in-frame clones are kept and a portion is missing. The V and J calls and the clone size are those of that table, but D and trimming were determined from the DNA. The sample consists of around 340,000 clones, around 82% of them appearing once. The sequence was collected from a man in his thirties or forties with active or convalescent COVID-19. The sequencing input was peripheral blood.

This CDR3 is CASSLQQGGPYEQYF. The CDR3 nucleotides read TGCGCCAGCAGCCTCCAACAGGGTGGCCCCTACGAGCAGTACTTC. The rearrangement links TRBV4-3 to TRBJ2-7; D perhaps matches TRBD1 (6 bases). Trimming cost V 4 bases and J 2 bases, with 15 bases left between them. CDR1 and CDR2 (germline): LGHNA, YSLEER. This CDR3 region has 15 residues.